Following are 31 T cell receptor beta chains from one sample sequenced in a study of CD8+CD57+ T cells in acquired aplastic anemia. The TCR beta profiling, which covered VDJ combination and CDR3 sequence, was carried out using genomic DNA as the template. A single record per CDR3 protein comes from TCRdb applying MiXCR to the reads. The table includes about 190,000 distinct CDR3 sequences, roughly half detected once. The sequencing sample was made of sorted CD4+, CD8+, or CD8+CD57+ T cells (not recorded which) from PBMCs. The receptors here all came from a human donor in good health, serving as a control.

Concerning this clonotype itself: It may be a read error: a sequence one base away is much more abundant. This CDR3 reads CASSLETSGGNIQYF. The CDR3 nucleotides read TGTGCCAGCAGCCTGGAGACTAGCGGGGGGAACATTCAGTACTTC. The rearrangement uses TRBV7-2 and TRBJ2-4; 13 nucleotides align to TRBD2. The CDR3 covers 15 residues. V was pared by 5 bases and J by 7 bases, with 5 bases of the junction left unmatched. The germline V gene encodes CDR1 SGHTA and CDR2 FQGNSA.

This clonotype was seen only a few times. The CDR3: CASSTRTGSVYEQYF. Written as DNA, the CDR3 is TGTGCCAGCAGCACTCGAACAGGGTCGGTTTACGAGCAGTACTTC. The gene calls are TRBV7-2 and TRBJ2-7; a weak D match, TRBD1 (6 bases). The CDR3 sequence is 15 residues long. Trimming left V 5 bases short and J 4 bases short, with 18 bases between. Germline-derived CDR1 and CDR2 are SGHTA and FQGNSA.

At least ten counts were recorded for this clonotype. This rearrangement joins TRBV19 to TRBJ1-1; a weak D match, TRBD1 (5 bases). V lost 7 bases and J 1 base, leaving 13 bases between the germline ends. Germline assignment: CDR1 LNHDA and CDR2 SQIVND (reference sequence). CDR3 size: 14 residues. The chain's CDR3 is CASTPGQGNTEAFF. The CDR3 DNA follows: TGTGCCAGTACCCCGGGGCAGGGGAACACTGAAGCTTTCTTT. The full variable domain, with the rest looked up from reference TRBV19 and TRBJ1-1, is DGGITQSPKYLFRKEGQNVTLSCEQNLNHDAMYWYRQDPGQGLRLIYYSQIVNDFQKGDIAEGYSVSREKKESFPLTVTSAQKNPTAFYLCASTPGQGNTEAFFGQGTRLTVV.

The CDR3 protein is CASSAFGNTIYF. DNA for the CDR3: TGTGCCAGCAGTGCATTCGGAAACACCATATATTTT. The chain employs TRBV2 and TRBJ1-3; D is unresolved. V lost 4 bases to trimming and J lost 4 bases, with 5 bases between them. CDR1 is SNHLY and CDR2 is FYNNEI in the germline V gene. The CDR3 consists of 12 residues.

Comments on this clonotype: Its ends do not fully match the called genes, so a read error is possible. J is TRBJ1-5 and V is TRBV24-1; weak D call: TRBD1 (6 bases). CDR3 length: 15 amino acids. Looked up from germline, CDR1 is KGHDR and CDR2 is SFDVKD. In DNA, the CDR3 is TGTGCTACCAGTGACTTAACAGGGAGCAATCAGCCCCAGCATTTT. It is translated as CATSDLTGSNQPQHF.

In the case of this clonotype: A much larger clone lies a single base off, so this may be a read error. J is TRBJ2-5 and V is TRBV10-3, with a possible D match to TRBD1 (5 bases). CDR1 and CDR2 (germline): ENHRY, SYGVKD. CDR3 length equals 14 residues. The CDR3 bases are TGTGCCAGCAGTTCTAAACCCGGACATATTGAGCAGTCCTTC. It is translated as CASSSKPGHIEQSF.

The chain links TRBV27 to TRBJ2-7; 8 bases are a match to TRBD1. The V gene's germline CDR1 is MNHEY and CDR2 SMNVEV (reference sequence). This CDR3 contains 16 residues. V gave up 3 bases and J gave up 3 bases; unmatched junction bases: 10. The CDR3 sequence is CASSFLVSRGLYEQYF. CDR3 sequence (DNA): TGTGCCAGCAGTTTTCTGGTGAGCAGGGGGCTCTACGAGCAGTACTTC.

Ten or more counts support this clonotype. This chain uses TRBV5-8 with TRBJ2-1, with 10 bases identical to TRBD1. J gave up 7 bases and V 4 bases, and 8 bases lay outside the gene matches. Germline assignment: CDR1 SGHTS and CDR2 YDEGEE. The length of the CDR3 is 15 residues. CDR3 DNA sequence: TGTGCCAGCAGCCGGACAGGGGGGGTCTGGAATGAGCAGTTCTTC. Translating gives CASSRTGGVWNEQFF. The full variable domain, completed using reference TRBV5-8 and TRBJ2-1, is EAGVTQSPTHLIKTRGQQATLRCSPISGHTSVYWYQQALGLGLQFLLWYDEGEERNRGNFPPRFSGRQFPNYSSELNVNALELEDSALYLCASSRTGGVWNEQFFGPGTRLTVL.

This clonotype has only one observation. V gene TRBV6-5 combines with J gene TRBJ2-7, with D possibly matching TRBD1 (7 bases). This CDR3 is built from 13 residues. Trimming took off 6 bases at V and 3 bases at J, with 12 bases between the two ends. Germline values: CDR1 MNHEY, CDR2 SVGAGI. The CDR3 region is CASSPRGDYEQYF. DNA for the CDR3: TGTGCCAGCAGCCCCAGGGGGGACTACGAGCAGTACTTC.

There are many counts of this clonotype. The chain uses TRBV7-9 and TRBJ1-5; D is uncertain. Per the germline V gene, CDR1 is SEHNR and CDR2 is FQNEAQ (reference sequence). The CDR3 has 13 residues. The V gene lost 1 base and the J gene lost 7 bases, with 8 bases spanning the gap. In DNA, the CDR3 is TGTGCCAGCAGCTTAGGCCCGTTCCAGCCCCAGCATTTT. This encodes CASSLGPFQPQHF.

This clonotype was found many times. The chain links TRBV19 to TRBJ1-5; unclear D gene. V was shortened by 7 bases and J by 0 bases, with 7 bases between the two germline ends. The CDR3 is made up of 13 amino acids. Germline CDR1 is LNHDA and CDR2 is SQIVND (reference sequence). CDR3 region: CASTTYSNQPQHF. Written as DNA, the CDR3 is TGTGCCAGTACCACTTATAGCAATCAGCCCCAGCATTTT.

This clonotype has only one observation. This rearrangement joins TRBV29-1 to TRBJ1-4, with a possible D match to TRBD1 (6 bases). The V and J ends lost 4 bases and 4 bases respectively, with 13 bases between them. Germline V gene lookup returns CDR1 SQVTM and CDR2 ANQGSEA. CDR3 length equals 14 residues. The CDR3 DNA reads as TGCAGCGTTGCCCCGACAGGCCATAATGAAAAACTGTTTTTT. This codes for CSVAPTGHNEKLFF.

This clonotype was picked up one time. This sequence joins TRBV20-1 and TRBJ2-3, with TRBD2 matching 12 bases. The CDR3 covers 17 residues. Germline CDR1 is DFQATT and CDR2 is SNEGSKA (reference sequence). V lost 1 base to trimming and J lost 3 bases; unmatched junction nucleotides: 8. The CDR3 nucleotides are TGCAGTGCTAGAGCGAGGGCCACTAGCGGGAGGACAGATACGCAGTATTTT. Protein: CSARARATSGRTDTQYF.

The DNA for the CDR3 is TGCAGCGTCCGTAGGGGAGGCCCGCGCGATTACGAGCAGTACTTC. Protein: CSVRRGGPRDYEQYF. The V call is TRBV29-1, the J call TRBJ2-7; tentative D call: TRBD2 (6 bases). The CDR3 is made up of 15 amino acids. The V gene lost 6 bases and the J gene lost 4 bases, with 22 bases spanning the gap. Per germline, CDR1 SQVTM and CDR2 ANQGSEA.

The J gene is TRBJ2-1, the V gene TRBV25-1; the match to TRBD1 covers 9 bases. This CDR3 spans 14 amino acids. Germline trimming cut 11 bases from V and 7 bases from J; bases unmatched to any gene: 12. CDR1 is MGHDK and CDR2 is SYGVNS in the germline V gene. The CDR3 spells CAGGEGQGKNEQFF. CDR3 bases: TGTGCCGGTGGGGAGGGACAGGGTAAGAATGAGCAGTTCTTC.

DNA for the CDR3: TGTGCCAGCAGCCTTATACCGGGACAGGGCTTGAATGAGCAGTTCTTC. As protein: CASSLIPGQGLNEQFF. The chain uses TRBV7-8 and TRBJ2-1, with 9 bases identical to TRBD1. This CDR3 has 16 residues. V lost 5 bases to trimming and J lost 7 bases; unmatched junction nucleotides: 12. The V gene's germline CDR1 is SGHVS and CDR2 FQNEAQ.

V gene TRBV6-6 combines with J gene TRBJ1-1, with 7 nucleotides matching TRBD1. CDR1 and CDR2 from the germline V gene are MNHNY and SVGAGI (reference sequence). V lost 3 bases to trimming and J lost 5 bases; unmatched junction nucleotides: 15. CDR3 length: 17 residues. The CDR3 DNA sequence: TGTGCCAGCAGTTATAAACCGGGACAGATTATGAGGACTGAAGCTTTCTTT. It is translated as CASSYKPGQIMRTEAFF.

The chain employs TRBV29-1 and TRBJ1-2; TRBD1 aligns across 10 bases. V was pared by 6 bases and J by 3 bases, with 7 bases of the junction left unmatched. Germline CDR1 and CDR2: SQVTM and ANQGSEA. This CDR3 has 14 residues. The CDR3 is CSVPDRGRDYGYTF. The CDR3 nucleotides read TGCAGCGTGCCCGACAGGGGGCGAGACTATGGCTACACCTTC.

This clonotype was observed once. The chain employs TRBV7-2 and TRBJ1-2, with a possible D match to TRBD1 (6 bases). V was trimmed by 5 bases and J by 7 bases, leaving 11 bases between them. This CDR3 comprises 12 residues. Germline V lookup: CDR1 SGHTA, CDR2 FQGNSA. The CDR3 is CASSREGGGYTF. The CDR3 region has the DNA TGTGCCAGCAGCCGAGAGGGGGGTGGCTACACCTTC.

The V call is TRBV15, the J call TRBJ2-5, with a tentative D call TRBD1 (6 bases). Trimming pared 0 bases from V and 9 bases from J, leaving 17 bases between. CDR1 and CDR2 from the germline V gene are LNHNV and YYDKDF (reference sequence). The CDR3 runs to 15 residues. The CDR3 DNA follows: TGTGCCACCAGCAGAGAGAGGGGGACCAGTGGTGCCCAGTACTTC. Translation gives CATSRERGTSGAQYF.

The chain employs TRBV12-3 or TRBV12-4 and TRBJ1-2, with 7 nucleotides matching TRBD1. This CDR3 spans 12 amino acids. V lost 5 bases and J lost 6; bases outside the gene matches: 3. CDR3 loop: CASSPGTDGYTF. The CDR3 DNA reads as TGTGCCAGCAGTCCCGGGACAGATGGCTACACCTTC.

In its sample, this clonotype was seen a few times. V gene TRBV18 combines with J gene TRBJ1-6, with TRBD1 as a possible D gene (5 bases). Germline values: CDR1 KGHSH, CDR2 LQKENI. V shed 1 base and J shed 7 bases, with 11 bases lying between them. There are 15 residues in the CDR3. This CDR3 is CASSPQQKGNSPLHF. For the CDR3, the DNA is TGTGCCAGCTCACCACAACAGAAGGGGAATTCACCCCTCCACTTT.

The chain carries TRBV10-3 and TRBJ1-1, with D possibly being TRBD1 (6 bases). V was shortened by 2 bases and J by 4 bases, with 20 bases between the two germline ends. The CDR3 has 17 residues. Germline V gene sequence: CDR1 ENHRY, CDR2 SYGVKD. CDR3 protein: CAISEGTSGVWGTEAFF. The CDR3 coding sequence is TGTGCCATCAGTGAGGGAACGTCAGGGGTCTGGGGCACTGAAGCTTTCTTT.

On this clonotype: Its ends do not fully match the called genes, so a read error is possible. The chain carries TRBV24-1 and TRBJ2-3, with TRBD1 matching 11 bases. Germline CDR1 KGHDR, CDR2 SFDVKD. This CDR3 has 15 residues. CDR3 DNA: TGTGCCACCAGTGATCCGGGGACAGGGGGGAGAGCGCAGTACTTT. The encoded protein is CATSDPGTGGRAQYF.

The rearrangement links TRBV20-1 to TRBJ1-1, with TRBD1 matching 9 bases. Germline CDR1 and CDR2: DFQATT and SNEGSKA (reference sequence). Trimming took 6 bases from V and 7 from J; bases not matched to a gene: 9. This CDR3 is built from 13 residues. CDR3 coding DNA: TGCAGTGCCTCGGACAGGGGATACGGTGAAGCTTTCTTT. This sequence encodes CSASDRGYGEAFF.

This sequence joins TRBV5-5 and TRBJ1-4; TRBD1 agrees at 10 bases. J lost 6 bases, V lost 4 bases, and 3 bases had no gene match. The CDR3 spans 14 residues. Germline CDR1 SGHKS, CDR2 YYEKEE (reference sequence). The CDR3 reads CASSQGQGDEKLFF. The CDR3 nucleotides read TGTGCCAGCAGCCAAGGACAGGGGGATGAAAAACTGTTTTTT.

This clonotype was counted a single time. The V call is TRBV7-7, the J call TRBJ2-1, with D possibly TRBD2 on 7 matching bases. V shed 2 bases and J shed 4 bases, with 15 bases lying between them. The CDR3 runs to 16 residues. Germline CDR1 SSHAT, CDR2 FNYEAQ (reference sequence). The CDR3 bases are TGTGCCAGCAGCTTAAAACCGGGGGGCGCGTACAATGAGCAGTTCTTC. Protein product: CASSLKPGGAYNEQFF.

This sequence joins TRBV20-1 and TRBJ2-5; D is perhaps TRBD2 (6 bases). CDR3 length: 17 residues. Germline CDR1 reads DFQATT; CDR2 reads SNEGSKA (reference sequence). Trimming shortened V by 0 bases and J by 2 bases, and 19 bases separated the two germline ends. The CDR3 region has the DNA TGCAGTGCTAGAGATCTAGAGAGCGGGCTTATACAAGAGACCCAGTACTTC. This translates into CSARDLESGLIQETQYF.

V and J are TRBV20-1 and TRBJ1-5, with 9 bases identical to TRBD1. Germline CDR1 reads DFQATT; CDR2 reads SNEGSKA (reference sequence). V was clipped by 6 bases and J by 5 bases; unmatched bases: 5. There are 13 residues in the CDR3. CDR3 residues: CSAMGQGHQPQHF. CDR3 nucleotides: TGCAGTGCAATGGGACAGGGCCATCAGCCCCAGCATTTT.

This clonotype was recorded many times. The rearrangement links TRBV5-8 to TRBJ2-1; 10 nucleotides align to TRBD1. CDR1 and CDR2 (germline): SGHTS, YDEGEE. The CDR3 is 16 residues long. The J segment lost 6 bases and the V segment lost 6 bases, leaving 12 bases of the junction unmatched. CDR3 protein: CASIRDRGFGTNEQFF. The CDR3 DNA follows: TGTGCCAGCATACGGGACAGGGGTTTCGGTACCAATGAGCAGTTCTTC.

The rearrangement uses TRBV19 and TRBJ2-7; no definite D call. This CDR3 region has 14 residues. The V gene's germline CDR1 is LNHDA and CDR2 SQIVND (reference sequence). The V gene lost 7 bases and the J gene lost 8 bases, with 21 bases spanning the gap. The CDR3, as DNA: TGTGCCAGTAATAAGTATAGCAATCAGCCCCAGCAGTACTTC. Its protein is CASNKYSNQPQQYF.